The clone carrying this T cell receptor beta chain was seen once. Antigen: not known. This record comes from a study of cytomegalovirus exposure and HLA in healthy donors. As for the study in general: Earlier work reported 100 million or so unique TCR beta sequences from roughly 180 million T cells.

Whole-study results and caveats: TCR sequences were mostly rare, though some public TCRs occurred in many donors.

Healthy bone marrow donors made up the donor group. V lost 6 bases to trimming and J lost 1 base, with 13 bases between them. The V gene's germline CDR1 is MNHNS and CDR2 SASEGT. The length of the CDR3 is 15 residues. 13 Jbeta primers and 60 Vbeta primers were used for the PCR. Profiled with immunoSEQ multiplex PCR; TCRdb holds only in-frame clones, not every one. The sample carries about 130,000 clones, around 86% recorded once. Sample: PBMCs. This sequence joins TRBV6-1 and TRBJ2-1, with D possibly being TRBD1 (5 bases). The sequence was obtained from a man younger than 30 in good health and CMV-seronegative. Written as DNA, the CDR3 is TGTGCCAGCAGCACAGGAGTCGTATCCTACAATGAGCAGTTCTTC. Protein sequence: CASSTGVVSYNEQFF.